This T cell receptor beta chain was found in a study of T cells after yellow fever vaccination. Whole-study context: Preparation of fractions with low cell numbers was performed using SMART-Seq v4 Ultra Low Input. Findings of the study overall: CD4 and CD8 compartments shared a small share of clonotypes, likely from convergent recombination. Primary-vaccination clones mostly resurfaced post-booster (about 96% CD4, approximately 89% CD8).

Regarding this clonotype: Its specificity is not known.

For TCR, cDNA came from 5'RACE template switching, which added a universal primer site and UMIs. One entry per CDR3 protein results from TCRdb running MiXCR on the 5' RACE reads. The table includes 400,000 to 450,000 distinct CDR3 sequences, roughly a sixth detected once. V was pared by 5 bases and J by 6 bases, with 17 bases between. The germline V gene has CDR1 SGHTA and CDR2 FQGNSA. The CDR3 consists of 15 residues. This TCR derives from a man aged 18-30 years who received the YFV17D yellow fever vaccine. Here the sequenced sample was PBMCs, taken before the yellow fever booster vaccination. The chain links TRBV7-2 to TRBJ2-1; D not certain. CDR3 nucleotide sequence: TGTGCCAGCAGCCCCGGGTCGGGCAGGAGCAATGAGCAGTTCTTC. This codes for CASSPGSGRSNEQFF.